These 15 T cell receptor beta chains originate from one sample sequenced in a study of human T cells and chemical hapten exposure. One entry per CDR3 protein results from TCRdb running MiXCR on the RACE reads. Of approximately 82,000 distinct CDR3 sequences listed, roughly 12% are singletons. The time point here: patch test 1, 2 weeks after DPC sensitization. Treatment defined: therapeutic diphenylcyclopropenone sensitization with weekly scalp DPC. The specimen was whole blood, collected in connection with sensitization to the hapten diphenylcyclopropenone (DPC). These receptors originate from a woman in her sixties with alopecia areata. Some clones in this sample may be carry-over from other donors' samples.

In its sample, this clonotype was seen many times. V and J are TRBV9 and TRBJ2-3, with D perhaps TRBD1 (5 bases). Germline V gives CDR1 SGDLS, CDR2 YYNGEE. V shed 4 bases and J shed 1 base, with 13 bases lying between them. The CDR3 contains 15 residues. The CDR3 loop reads CASSHDGAGTDTQYF. The CDR3 region has the DNA TGTGCCAGCAGCCACGATGGGGCCGGCACAGATACGCAGTATTTT.

This chain links TRBV4-1 with TRBJ2-1, with TRBD1 as a possible D gene (7 bases). The CDR3 spans 13 residues. Germline V gene sequence: CDR1 MGHRA, CDR2 YSYEKL. The V gene lost 3 bases and the J gene lost 7 bases, with 10 bases spanning the gap. As DNA, the CDR3 is TGCGCCAGCAGCCATCAGGGGGGTAATGAGCAGTTCTTC. It yields the protein CASSHQGGNEQFF.

The chain uses TRBV11-2 and TRBJ2-5; D is tentatively TRBD1 or TRBD2 (5 bases each). The germline CDR1 and CDR2 sequences are SGHAT and FQNNGV. There are 15 residues in the CDR3. Trimming cost V 6 bases and J 2 bases, with 16 bases left between them. The CDR3 sequence: CASRQPGRKQETQYF. Written as DNA, the CDR3 is TGTGCCAGCAGACAACCGGGACGTAAGCAAGAGACCCAGTACTTC.

This chain links TRBV6-1 with TRBJ1-1; TRBD1 is a possible D gene (5 bases). The CDR3 has 15 residues. Trimming shortened V by 4 bases and J by 3 bases, and 15 bases separated the two germline ends. Germline values: CDR1 MNHNS, CDR2 SASEGT. This CDR3 reads CASSVQVRADTEAFF. The CDR3 DNA reads TGTGCCAGCAGTGTACAGGTTCGGGCGGACACTGAAGCTTTCTTT.

This clonotype was seen only a few times. This chain joins TRBV3-1 and TRBJ1-2; no firm D call. This CDR3 has 14 amino acids. Deletions cut 4 bases from V and 3 bases from J, with 12 bases between. Germline loops: CDR1 LGHDT, CDR2 YNNKEL (reference sequence). DNA for the CDR3: TGTGCCAGCAGCCTTTTCGGAGGCGACTATGGCTACACCTTC. Translated: CASSLFGGDYGYTF.

This clonotype was observed a handful of times. The chain is built from TRBV7-8 and TRBJ2-7, with D tentatively TRBD2 (5 bases). V shed 5 bases and J shed 1 base, with 15 bases lying between them. Germline V gene data show CDR1 as SGHVS and CDR2 as FQNEAQ. CDR3 length: 15 amino acids. The CDR3 DNA reads TGTGCCAGCAGCCAAGAACTAGTGACTTCCTACGAGCAGTACTTC. Protein product: CASSQELVTSYEQYF.

This clonotype was seen ten or more times. The gene calls are TRBV7-9 and TRBJ1-1; D is uncertain. The CDR3 is 13 amino acids. The germline V gene encodes CDR1 SEHNR and CDR2 FQNEAQ (reference sequence). Trimming cost V 8 bases and J 1 base, with 11 bases left between them. This CDR3 reads CASVPNSNTEAFF. The CDR3 DNA sequence: TGTGCCAGCGTTCCCAACTCGAACACTGAAGCTTTCTTT.

This clonotype was seen a few times. This chain joins TRBV5-5 and TRBJ1-5, with D tentatively TRBD1 (6 bases). This CDR3 has 13 residues. Germline assignment: CDR1 SGHKS and CDR2 YYEKEE (reference sequence). Trimming pared 4 bases from V and 5 bases from J, leaving 10 bases between. The CDR3 DNA reads as TGTGCCAGCAGCATGACAGGCGATCAGCCCCAGCATTTT. This encodes CASSMTGDQPQHF.

This clonotype was counted only a few times. The chain joins TRBV18 to TRBJ2-5, with D tentatively TRBD1 (6 bases). The germline V and J ends were trimmed by 0 bases and 4 bases, with 9 bases remaining between them. The CDR3 is 14 residues long. Germline-derived CDR1 and CDR2 are KGHSH and LQKENI. CDR3 DNA sequence: TGTGCCAGCTCACCACCGGGACAAAGAGAGACCCAGTACTTC. Translating it yields CASSPPGQRETQYF.

This sequence joins TRBV7-9 and TRBJ2-3; 7 positions match TRBD1. The CDR3 contains 15 residues. The germline CDR1 and CDR2 sequences are SEHNR and FQNEAQ (reference sequence). Losses at the gene ends were 4 bases for V and 0 bases for J; bases not matched to a gene: 4. For the CDR3, the DNA is TGTGCCAGCAGCTCCGGGGACAGAAGCACAGATACGCAGTATTTT. Its translation: CASSSGDRSTDTQYF.

This chain connects TRBV6-2 or TRBV6-3 to TRBJ2-3; D gene unclear. Trimming stripped 5 bases from V and 3 bases from J, with 6 bases between. The length of the CDR3 is 12 residues. CDR1 and CDR2 (germline): MNHEY, SVGEGT. The CDR3 reads CASSITTDTQYF. CDR3 bases: TGTGCCAGCAGTATAACGACAGATACGCAGTATTTT.

This clonotype was seen at least ten times. The chain carries TRBV18 and TRBJ1-2, with D uncertain. In germline, CDR1 is KGHSH, CDR2 LQKENI. Between the trimmed V and J ends, which lost 9 bases and 3 bases, there was a span of 14 bases. The CDR3 is 13 residues long. The DNA of the CDR3 is TGTGCCAGTTCTACGGGAGAAGACTATGGCTACACCTTC. This translates into CASSTGEDYGYTF.

This clonotype was found many times. The chain employs TRBV6-5 and TRBJ2-5; D call uncertain. Germline CDR1 and CDR2: MNHEY and SVGAGI. There are 15 residues in the CDR3. V shed 7 bases and J shed 5 bases, with 20 bases lying between them. CDR3 DNA sequence: TGTGCCAGCATACGTCAGCCCTACTCGGAGGAGACCCAGTACTTC. Amino acid sequence: CASIRQPYSEETQYF.

The chain joins TRBV12-3 or TRBV12-4 to TRBJ2-7; D gene ambiguous. The ends were cut back, 2 bases at V and 6 bases at J, with 8 bases in the middle. This CDR3 region has 12 residues. Here the CDR3 DNA reads TGTGCCAGCAGTTTATCCGCGGCCGAGCAGTACTTC. Its translation is CASSLSAAEQYF.

Many counts were recorded for this clonotype. The V call is TRBV3-1, the J call TRBJ2-5; D might be TRBD1 or TRBD2, each matching 6 bases. V was shortened by 1 base and J by 4 bases, with 10 bases between the two germline ends. CDR1 is LGHDT and CDR2 is YNNKEL in the germline V gene (reference sequence). CDR3 length: 14 amino acids. The CDR3 coding sequence is TGTGCCAGCAGCCAAGGGGGGGCAGGAGAGACCCAGTACTTC. It codes for CASSQGGAGETQYF.